The next 20 T cell receptor beta chains were all read from a single sample in a study of T cell repertoires in cytomegalovirus infection. TCRdb called the reads again in MiXCR, with one record for every CDR3 protein. The sample holds 650,000 to 850,000 distinct CDR3 sequences, 25% to 35% seen once. The antigens of these receptors remain unknown. The sample in question was cultured CD8+ T cells from PBMCs, obtained from culture after CMV antigen stimulation. Receptor source: a human donor in good health (CMV status not recorded). Some clones in this sample may be carry-over from other donors' samples.

The chain carries TRBV12-3 or TRBV12-4 and TRBJ2-7; D is unresolved. V dropped 7 bases and J dropped 0 bases, with 16 bases sitting between them. This CDR3 region has 15 residues. Here the CDR3 reads CASTYGRVSSYEQYF. CDR3 sequence (DNA): TGTGCCAGCACCTACGGACGGGTGAGCTCCTACGAGCAGTACTTC.

The chain recombines TRBV7-2 with TRBJ2-5, with 7 bases matching TRBD2. Germline V gene lookup returns CDR1 SGHTA and CDR2 FQGNSA. This CDR3 has 18 amino acids. V trimming: 1 base; J trimming: 5 bases; junction bases outside the gene matches: 16. CDR3 region: CASSLDAPSAGEVETQYF. The CDR3 bases are TGTGCCAGCAGCTTAGATGCCCCCAGCGCGGGGGAGGTTGAGACCCAGTACTTC.

This clonotype was detected many times. V and J are TRBV7-2 and TRBJ1-4; the D gene is possibly TRBD1 (6 bases). Germline V lookup: CDR1 SGHTA, CDR2 FQGNSA. The CDR3 consists of 16 residues. V was shortened by 3 bases and J by 7 bases, with 18 bases between the two germline ends. CDR3 amino acids: CASSFYSGAVGEKLFF. The CDR3 DNA is TGTGCCAGCAGCTTTTATTCAGGGGCGGTTGGTGAAAAACTGTTTTTT.

This clonotype turned up a few times. The chain is built from TRBV7-6 and TRBJ1-1, with 8 bases lining up with TRBD1. CDR1 is SGHVS, CDR2 FNYEAQ, per germline. The ends lost 5 bases at V and 4 bases at J; junction bases unmatched: 12. The CDR3 length is 16 residues. The CDR3 DNA follows: TGTGCCAGCAGCCTCAACGACAGGGGAGGACCCACTGAAGCTTTCTTT. Protein product: CASSLNDRGGPTEAFF.

The sample holds many counts of this clonotype. V is TRBV7-2 and J is TRBJ1-2; a possible D gene is TRBD1 (5 bases). Germline loops: CDR1 SGHTA, CDR2 FQGNSA. CDR3 length equals 13 residues. V dropped 2 bases and J dropped 7 bases, with 11 bases sitting between them. Here the CDR3 reads CASSLKGRAGYTF. For the CDR3, the DNA is TGTGCCAGCAGCTTAAAGGGGCGCGCTGGCTACACCTTC.

The chain couples TRBV4-1 to TRBJ1-2; weak D call: TRBD1 (5 bases). V lost 3 bases, J lost 3 bases, and 11 bases lay in between. The CDR3 totals 14 residues. Germline CDR1 MGHRA, CDR2 YSYEKL. CDR3 sequence reads: CASSHGQEDYGYTF. As DNA, the CDR3 is TGCGCCAGCAGCCATGGACAAGAAGACTATGGCTACACCTTC.

The chain uses TRBV10-2 and TRBJ2-5; the D call may be TRBD1 or TRBD2 (6 bases each). The CDR3 extends over 14 amino acids. V was trimmed by 10 bases and J by 4 bases, leaving 19 bases between them. CDR1 is WSHSY and CDR2 is SAAADI in the germline V gene. The CDR3 DNA sequence: TGCGCCAAAACAGGGACGGAGGAGGGAGAGACCCAGTACTTC. It yields the protein CAKTGTEEGETQYF.

This sequence joins TRBV10-3 and TRBJ2-3; 8 bases map to TRBD2. The CDR3 runs to 17 residues. The trim removed 3 bases at V and 4 bases at J, leaving 12 bases unmatched. CDR1 is ENHRY, CDR2 SYGVKD, per germline. CDR3 region: CAISEKRGTIQPDTQYF. The CDR3 bases are TGTGCCATCAGTGAAAAGCGGGGGACAATCCAGCCAGATACGCAGTATTTT.

V and J are TRBV5-4 and TRBJ2-1; D is perhaps TRBD2 (6 bases). Between the trimmed V and J ends, which lost 3 bases and 0 bases, there was a span of 19 bases. Germline CDR1 is SGHNT and CDR2 is YYREEE (reference sequence). This CDR3 has 18 residues. The CDR3 bases are TGTGCCAGCAGCTGGCTGGATGGCGGGGACCCCTCCTACAATGAGCAGTTCTTC. It codes for CASSWLDGGDPSYNEQFF.

V and J are TRBV19 and TRBJ2-1; 8 bases align to TRBD2. Losses at the gene ends were 4 bases for V and 9 bases for J; bases not matched to a gene: 11. Germline assignment: CDR1 LNHDA and CDR2 SQIVND (reference sequence). CDR3 length: 15 residues. The CDR3 bases are TGTGCCAGTAGTACGTTAGCGGGACCAGCTGTTGAGCAGTTCTTC. Translation: CASSTLAGPAVEQFF.

This clonotype showed up just once. DNA of the CDR3: TGCGCCAGCAGCTCGGACAAACATAACTATGGCTACACCTTC. Translation gives CASSSDKHNYGYTF. The chain carries TRBV5-1 and TRBJ1-2; perhaps TRBD1 as D (5 bases). Germline V CDR1 and CDR2: SGHRS, YFSETQ. The CDR3 totals 14 residues. The V end was cut by 3 bases, the J end by 1 base, with 10 bases between. The full variable domain, rest sourced from reference TRBV5-1 and TRBJ1-2, is KAGVTQTPRYLIKTRGQQVTLSCSPISGHRSVSWYQQTPGQGLQFLFEYFSETQRNKGNFPGRFSGRQFSNSRSEMNVSTLELGDSALYLCASSSDKHNYGYTFGSGTRLTVV.

At least ten counts were recorded for this clonotype. The CDR3 loop is CASSSRDRVTDTQYF. The CDR3 DNA reads as TGTGCCAGCAGTTCCCGGGACAGGGTAACAGATACGCAGTATTTT. This chain joins TRBV2 and TRBJ2-3, with 9 bases fitting TRBD1. The length of the CDR3 is 15 residues. Germline V lookup: CDR1 SNHLY, CDR2 FYNNEI. With V trimmed by 5 bases and J by 3 bases, 6 bases remained unmatched.

In regard to this clonotype: A much bigger clone sits one base away, suggesting this may be a read error. V and J are TRBV4-1 and TRBJ2-1, with 8 bases lining up with TRBD2. J gave up 11 bases and V 3 bases, and 15 bases lay outside the gene matches. The CDR3 extends over 16 amino acids. CDR1 and CDR2 from the germline V gene are MGHRA and YSYEKL. CDR3 DNA: TGCGCCAGCAGCCAGGGGAACGGCGGGGGGACCGATAAGCAGTTCTTC. This gives the protein CASSQGNGGGTDKQFF.

V gene TRBV10-3 combines with J gene TRBJ1-1, with a possible D match to TRBD1 (5 bases). Germline V gene sequence: CDR1 ENHRY, CDR2 SYGVKD. The CDR3 length is 12 residues. V was clipped by 8 bases and J by 5 bases, with 12 bases between them. This CDR3 is CAIRVGETEAFF. The DNA of the CDR3 is TGTGCCATCCGAGTAGGGGAGACTGAAGCTTTCTTT.

In the case of this clonotype: At one end, the junction sequence differs from germline, possibly due to a read error. The chain couples TRBV29-1 to TRBJ2-5; D call uncertain. CDR3 length equals 12 residues. Germline loops: CDR1 SQVTM, CDR2 ANQGSEA. CDR3 DNA: TGCAGCGTTGAAGCCCCGCAAGGGACCCAGTACTTC. Its protein is CSVEAPQGTQYF. Using reference TRBV29-1 and TRBJ2-5 for the parts outside the CDR3, the full variable domain is SAVISQKPSRDICQRGTSLTIQCQVDSQVTMMFWYRQQPGQSLTLIATANQGSEATYESGFVIDKFPISRPNLTFSTLTVSNMSPEDSSIYLCSVEAPQGTQYFGPGTRLLVL.

J is TRBJ2-3 and V is TRBV27; the match to TRBD1 covers 10 bases. Germline loops: CDR1 MNHEY, CDR2 SMNVEV (reference sequence). V gave up 5 bases and J gave up 4 bases; unmatched junction bases: 9. The CDR3 consists of 16 residues. Here the CDR3 DNA reads TGTGCCAGCAGTCTTAGACAGGGGGCTTTGGCAGATACGCAGTATTTT. Translation: CASSLRQGALADTQYF.

The chain has TRBV9 and TRBJ2-7, with no clear D. Trimming shortened V by 3 bases and J by 6 bases, and 10 bases separated the two germline ends. The CDR3 is made up of 12 amino acids. The germline CDR1 and CDR2 sequences are SGDLS and YYNGEE. The CDR3 loop is CASSAETSEQYF. CDR3 DNA: TGTGCCAGCAGCGCTGAGACATCCGAGCAGTACTTC.

This clonotype was counted between two and nine times. The rearrangement uses TRBV27 and TRBJ2-7; maybe TRBD1 (6 bases). The CDR3 loop spans 15 amino acids. Deletions cut 6 bases from V and 2 bases from J, with 17 bases between. In germline, CDR1 is MNHEY, CDR2 SMNVEV (reference sequence). The chain's CDR3 is CASSPQGRLAYEQYV. The CDR3 DNA follows: TGTGCCAGCAGCCCACAGGGACGGTTGGCCTACGAGCAGTACGTC.

This chain uses TRBV5-4 with TRBJ2-7; D is unresolved. Germline CDR1 and CDR2: SGHNT and YYREEE (reference sequence). This CDR3 is built from 12 residues. The germline V and J ends were trimmed by 0 bases and 6 bases, with 7 bases remaining between them. The CDR3 spells CASSLGVSEQYV. CDR3 nucleotides: TGTGCCAGCAGCTTGGGGGTAAGCGAGCAGTACGTC.

This clonotype was counted between two and nine times. V and J are TRBV20-1 and TRBJ1-1; the D is unclear. The CDR3 extends over 15 amino acids. CDR1 is DFQATT, CDR2 SNEGSKA, per germline (reference sequence). Trimming stripped 0 bases from V and 0 bases from J, with 11 bases between. CDR3 nucleotides: TGCAGTGCTAGAGATTGGAGAGGGATGAACACTGAAGCTTTCTTT. Amino acid sequence: CSARDWRGMNTEAFF.